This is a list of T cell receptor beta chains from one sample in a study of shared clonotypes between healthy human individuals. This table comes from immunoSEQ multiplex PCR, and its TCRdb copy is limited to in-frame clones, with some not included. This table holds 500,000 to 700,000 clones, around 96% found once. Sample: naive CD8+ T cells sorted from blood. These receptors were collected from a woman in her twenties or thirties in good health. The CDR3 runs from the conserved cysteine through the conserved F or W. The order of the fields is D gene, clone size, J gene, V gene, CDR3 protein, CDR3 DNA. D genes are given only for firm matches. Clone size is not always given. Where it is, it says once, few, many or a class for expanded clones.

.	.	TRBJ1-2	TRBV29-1	CSVEDRGVYYGYTF	TGCAGCGTTGAAGACCGGGGGGTTTACTATGGCTACACCTTC
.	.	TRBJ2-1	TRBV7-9	CASSLRVDYNEQFF	TGTGCCAGCAGCCTCAGGGTTGACTACAATGAGCAGTTCTTC
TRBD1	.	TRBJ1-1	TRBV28	CASSLKQGLNTEAFF	TGTGCCAGCAGCCTGAAACAGGGGCTAAACACTGAAGCTTTCTTT
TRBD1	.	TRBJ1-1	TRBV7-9	CASSAVQGANTEAFF	TGTGCCAGCAGCGCGGTTCAGGGGGCGAACACTGAAGCTTTCTTT
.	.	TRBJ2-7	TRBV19	CASSIDRDSNEQYF	TGTGCCAGTAGTATAGATCGCGACAGTAACGAGCAGTACTTC
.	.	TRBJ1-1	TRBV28	CASSLLVGTAGVIGTEAFF	TGTGCCAGCAGTTTGTTGGTGGGGACGGCAGGCGTCATAGGCACTGAAGCTTTCTTT
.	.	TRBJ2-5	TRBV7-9	CAIILRQTQYF	TGTGCCATCATACTCAGGCAGACCCAGTACTTC
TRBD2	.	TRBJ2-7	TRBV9	CASSVALLAGDEQYF	TGTGCCAGCAGCGTAGCTCTCCTAGCGGGAGACGAGCAGTACTTC
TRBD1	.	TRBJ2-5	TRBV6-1	CASNQGARETQYF	TGTGCCAGCAACCAGGGGGCCAGAGAGACCCAGTACTTC
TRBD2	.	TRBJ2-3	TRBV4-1	CASSQGAGVTDTQYF	TGCGCCAGCAGCCAAGGGGCGGGAGTAACAGATACGCAGTATTTT
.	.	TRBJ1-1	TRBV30	CAWSPEPTEAFF	TGTGCCTGGAGCCCCGAGCCTACTGAAGCTTTCTTT
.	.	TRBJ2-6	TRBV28	CARRRDPGGANVLTF	TGTGCCCGGCGACGGGATCCTGGTGGGGCCAACGTCCTGACTTTC
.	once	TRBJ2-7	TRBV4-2	CASSLWTATSYEQYF	TGTGCCAGCAGCTTGTGGACAGCGACCTCCTACGAGCAGTACTTC
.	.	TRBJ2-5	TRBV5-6	CASSRPPREETQYF	TGTGCCAGCAGCCGCCCCCCTAGAGAAGAGACCCAGTACTTC
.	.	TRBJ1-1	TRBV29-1	CSVEDNLNTEAFF	TGCAGCGTTGAGGATAACTTGAACACTGAAGCTTTCTTT
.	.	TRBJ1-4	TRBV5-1	CASSWEGGTNEKLFF	TGCGCCAGCAGCTGGGAAGGAGGAACTAATGAAAAACTGTTTTTT
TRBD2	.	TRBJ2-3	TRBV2	CASSERLAGPITDTQYF	TGTGCCAGCAGTGAACGACTAGCGGGACCAATCACAGATACGCAGTATTTT
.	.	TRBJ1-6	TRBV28	CASSFRGGSPLHF	TGTGCCAGCAGTTTTCGGGGGGGTTCACCCCTCCACTTT
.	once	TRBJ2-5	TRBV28	CASSSVRDGKETQYF	TGTGCCAGCAGTAGCGTCAGGGACGGAAAAGAGACCCAGTACTTC
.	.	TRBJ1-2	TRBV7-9	CASSLGARGTTNYGYTF	TGTGCCAGCAGCTTAGGGGCCAGGGGAACCACTAACTATGGCTACACCTTC
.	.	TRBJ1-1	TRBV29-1	CSVEGQASTEAFF	TGCAGCGTTGAAGGACAGGCCTCCACTGAAGCTTTCTTT
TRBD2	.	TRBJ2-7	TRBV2	CASSPQGLAATYEQYF	TGTGCCAGCAGCCCCCAGGGACTAGCGGCCACCTACGAGCAGTACTTC
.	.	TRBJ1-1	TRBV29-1	CSVEEWNRGDTEAFF	TGCAGCGTTGAAGAATGGAACCGAGGGGACACTGAAGCTTTCTTT
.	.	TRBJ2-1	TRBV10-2	CASSEYREYNEQFF	TGCGCCAGCAGTGAATACAGGGAGTACAATGAGCAGTTCTTC
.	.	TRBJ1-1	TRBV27	CASSLGKGLTEAFF	TGTGCCAGCAGTTTGGGTAAGGGGCTGACTGAAGCTTTCTTT
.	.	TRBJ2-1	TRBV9	CASSVGDLRYNEQFF	TGTGCCAGCAGCGTAGGAGACCTTCGTTATAATGAGCAGTTCTTC
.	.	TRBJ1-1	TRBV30	CAWSSNYRSEAFF	TGTGCCTGGAGTTCGAACTACAGGAGTGAAGCTTTCTTT
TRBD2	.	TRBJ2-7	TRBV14	CASSQVLAGDSYEQYF	TGTGCCAGCAGCCAAGTACTAGCGGGAGACTCGTACGAGCAGTACTTC
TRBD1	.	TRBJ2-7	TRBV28	CASSETGGRDEQYF	TGTGCCAGCAGTGAGACAGGGGGCCGGGACGAGCAGTACTTC
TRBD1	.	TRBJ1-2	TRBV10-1	CASSASTGNYGYTF	TGCGCCAGCAGTGCCTCGACAGGGAACTATGGCTACACCTTC
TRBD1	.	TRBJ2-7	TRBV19	CASSIGTGTYEQYF	TGTGCCAGTAGTATCGGGACAGGAACCTACGAGCAGTACTTC
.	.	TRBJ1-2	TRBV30	CAWLPGALHGYTF	TGTGCCTGGTTACCTGGGGCCCTGCATGGCTACACCTTC
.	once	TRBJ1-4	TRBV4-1	CASRKDRNEKLFF	TGCGCCAGCAGGAAGGACAGAAATGAAAAACTGTTTTTT
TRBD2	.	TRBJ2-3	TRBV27	CASSLTGLAEFTDTQYF	TGTGCCAGCAGTTTAACGGGACTAGCGGAATTCACAGATACGCAGTATTTT
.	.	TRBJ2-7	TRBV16	CASSQGGYEQYF	TGTGCCAGCAGCCAAGGCGGCTACGAGCAGTACTTC
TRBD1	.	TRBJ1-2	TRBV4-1	CASSHSSPTGAGYTF	TGCGCCAGCAGCCACTCCTCCCCAACAGGGGCCGGCTACACCTTC
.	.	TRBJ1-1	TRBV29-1	CSVAGEGVTEAFF	TGCAGCGTTGCCGGTGAAGGGGTAACTGAAGCTTTCTTT
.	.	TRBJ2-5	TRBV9	CASSVGGVWVWETQYF	TGTGCCAGCAGCGTAGGCGGAGTCTGGGTTTGGGAGACCCAGTACTTC
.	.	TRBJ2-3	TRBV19	CASSRATDTQYF	TGTGCCAGTAGTCGAGCCACAGATACGCAGTATTTT
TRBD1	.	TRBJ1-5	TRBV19	CASSGGQGNQPQHF	TGTGCCAGTAGTGGAGGACAGGGCAATCAGCCCCAGCATTTT
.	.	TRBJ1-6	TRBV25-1	CASSETENSPLHF	TGTGCCAGCAGTGAGACAGAAAATTCACCCCTCCACTTT
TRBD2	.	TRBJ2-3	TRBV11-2	CASSLIGAGGPDTQYF	TGTGCCAGCAGCTTGATAGGAGCGGGAGGTCCAGATACGCAGTATTTT
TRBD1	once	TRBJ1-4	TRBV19	CASSARTGDLTNEKLFF	TGTGCCAGTAGTGCAAGGACAGGGGACCTTACTAATGAAAAACTGTTTTTT
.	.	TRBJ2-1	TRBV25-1	CASSEFGENNEQFF	TGTGCCAGCAGTGAATTTGGGGAGAACAATGAGCAGTTCTTC
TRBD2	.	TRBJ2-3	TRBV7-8	CASSFRAGGGTDTQYF	TGTGCCAGCAGCTTCCGAGCGGGAGGCGGCACAGATACGCAGTATTTT
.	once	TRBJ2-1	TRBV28	CASSRSDEQFF	TGTGCCAGCAGTCGTTCGGATGAGCAGTTCTTC
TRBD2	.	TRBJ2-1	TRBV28	CASSFIAGAYNEQFF	TGTGCCAGCAGTTTCATAGCGGGAGCCTACAATGAGCAGTTCTTC
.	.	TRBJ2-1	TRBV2	CASSEMAGSYNEQFF	TGTGCCAGCAGTGAAATGGCGGGCTCCTACAATGAGCAGTTCTTC
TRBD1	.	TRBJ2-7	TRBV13	CASSLGQGLVEQYF	TGTGCCAGCAGCCTTGGACAGGGCCTAGTGGAGCAGTACTTC
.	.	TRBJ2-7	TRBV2	CASRGRSSYEQYF	TGTGCCAGCAGAGGACGGAGCTCCTACGAGCAGTACTTC
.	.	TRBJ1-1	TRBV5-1	CASSVTGTEAFF	TGCGCCAGCAGCGTCACCGGGACAGAAGCTTTCTTT
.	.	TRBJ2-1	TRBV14	CASSQGSYNEQFF	TGTGCCAGCAGCCAAGGGTCTTACAATGAGCAGTTCTTC
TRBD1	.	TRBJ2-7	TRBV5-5	CASSPWTGEYEQYF	TGTGCCAGCAGCCCCTGGACAGGGGAATACGAGCAGTACTTC